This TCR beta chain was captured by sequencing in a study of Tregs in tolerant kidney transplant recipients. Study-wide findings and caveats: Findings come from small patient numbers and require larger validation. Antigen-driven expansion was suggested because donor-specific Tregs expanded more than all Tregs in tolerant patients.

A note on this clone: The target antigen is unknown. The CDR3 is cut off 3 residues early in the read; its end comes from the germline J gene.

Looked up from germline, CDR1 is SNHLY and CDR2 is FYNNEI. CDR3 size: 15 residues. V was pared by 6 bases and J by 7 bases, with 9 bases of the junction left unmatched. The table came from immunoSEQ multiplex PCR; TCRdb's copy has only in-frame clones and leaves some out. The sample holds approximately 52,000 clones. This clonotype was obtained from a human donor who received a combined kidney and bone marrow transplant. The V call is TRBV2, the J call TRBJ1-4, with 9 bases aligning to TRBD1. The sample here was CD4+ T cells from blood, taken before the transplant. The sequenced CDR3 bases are TGTGCCAGCAGGATCACTCGGACAGGGGCTGAAAAA. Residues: CASRITRTGAEK. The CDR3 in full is CASRITRTGAEKLFF.